A selection of T cell receptor beta chains follows, all from one sample in a study of identical twins. TCRdb reprocessed the 5' RACE reads via MiXCR and lists one record per CDR3 protein. The sample lists hundreds of thousands of distinct CDR3 sequences; around 6% were seen once. The specimen sequenced was naive T cells sorted from blood. These receptors came from a young man in good health. The CDR3 runs from the conserved cysteine through the conserved F or W. The D gene is left open where the match is weak. Clone size is stated in some rows and not others, as once, few, many or a class when expanded.

j_call | d_call | v_call | clone_size | cdr3_nt | cdr3_aa
TRBJ2-7 | NA | TRBV12-3/TRBV12-4 | many | TGTGCCAGCAGTTTGGGGGACAAGGAGTACTTC | CASSLGDKEYF
TRBJ2-4 | NA | TRBV7-2 | many | TGTGCCGTCGGGACCTCCGGGGGCATTCAGTACTTC | CAVGTSGGIQYF
TRBJ2-5 | NA | TRBV14 | few | TGTGCCAGCAGCCAAGATCTGCGCGGCACCCAAGAGACCCAGTACTTC | CASSQDLRGTQETQYF
TRBJ2-3 | NA | TRBV4-1 | many | TGCGCCAGCAGCCAAGATTGGCAGAGCACAGATACGCAGTATTTT | CASSQDWQSTDTQYF
TRBJ1-6 | TRBD1 | TRBV12-3/TRBV12-4 | many | TGTGCCAGCACCCTGACAGGGTCGAATTCACCCCTCCACTTT | CASTLTGSNSPLHF
TRBJ2-1 | TRBD2 | TRBV20-1 | NA | TGCAGTGCCTTAGCGGGAGGGCTCTACAATGAGCAGTTCTTC | CSALAGGLYNEQFF
TRBJ2-2 | TRBD1 | TRBV5-1 | NA | TGCGCCAGCAGCTGGACAGGGGGCCCCGGGGAGCTGTTTTTT | CASSWTGGPGELFF
TRBJ2-7 | TRBD2 | TRBV27 | NA | TGTGCCAGCAGTTTCGGTCTAGCGGGAGGCGAGCAGTACTTC | CASSFGLAGGEQYF
TRBJ2-7 | NA | TRBV5-1 | many | TGCGCCAGCAGCTCAAGCCCTCTCGACGGAAGAACCTACGAGCAGTACTTC | CASSSSPLDGRTYEQYF
TRBJ2-7 | NA | TRBV19 | NA | TGTGCCAGTAGTCCTGGGATCGCCTACGAGCAGTACTTC | CASSPGIAYEQYF
TRBJ2-1 | NA | TRBV30 | NA | TGTGCCGGGGACCTAATAAGCAATGAGCAGTTCTTC | CAGDLISNEQFF
TRBJ2-1 | TRBD2 | TRBV11-2 | few | TGTGCCAGCAGCTTAGAGGGTTGGCAGACTAGCGGGAGAGTCTACAATGAGCAGTTCTTC | CASSLEGWQTSGRVYNEQFF
TRBJ2-7 | NA | TRBV4-3 | many | TGCGCCAGCAGCCAAGACAGGAGCGTACGAATCTACGAGCAGTACTTC | CASSQDRSVRIYEQYF
TRBJ1-1 | TRBD1 | TRBV6-5 | many | TGTGCCAGCAGTTCCTTACAGGGGTTGAACACTGAAGCTTTCTTT | CASSSLQGLNTEAFF
TRBJ2-7 | TRBD1 | TRBV7-2 | many | TGTGCCAGCAGCTTAGGAGGGACAGCGCAGAACGAGCAGTACTTC | CASSLGGTAQNEQYF
TRBJ2-2 | TRBD2 | TRBV9 | NA | TGTGCCAGCAGCCGGCCGGGAGGGCCCGGCGGGGAGCTGTTTTTT | CASSRPGGPGGELFF
TRBJ2-1 | NA | TRBV7-8 | NA | TGTGCCAGCAGCCCGGGTTTCGATGAGCAGTTCTTC | CASSPGFDEQFF
TRBJ2-3 | NA | TRBV30 | few | TGTGCCTGGAGTACCCTCTCAGGGACTGGAAGAGGGACAGATACGCAGTATTTT | CAWSTLSGTGRGTDTQYF
TRBJ2-3 | NA | TRBV20-1 | many | TGCAGTGCTAGAGATTCACTCCTGAGCACAGATACGCAGTATTTT | CSARDSLLSTDTQYF
TRBJ2-7 | NA | TRBV4-2 | many | TGTGCCAGCAGCCAAACCCCACCTCTCGAGAGGGAGCAGTACTTC | CASSQTPPLEREQYF
TRBJ2-3 | NA | TRBV5-1 | many | TGCGCCAGCAGCTTGGATTCAGATACGCAGTATTTT | CASSLDSDTQYF
TRBJ2-3 | NA | TRBV7-7 | once | TGTGCCAGCAGCTTATCTTCCTTAACAGATACGCAGTATTTT | CASSLSSLTDTQYF
TRBJ2-7 | TRBD2 | TRBV6-5 | many | TGTGCCAGCAGTTACTCGAGGGAAGTCTGGACTAGCGGGAGTTACGAGCAGTACTTC | CASSYSREVWTSGSYEQYF
TRBJ2-5 | NA | TRBV6-1 | many | TGCGCCAGCAGTGCAGGAGGACCCCAAGAGACCCAGTACTTC | CASSAGGPQETQYF
TRBJ1-2 | TRBD1 | TRBV6-1 | few | TGTGCCAGCAGTGAGACAGGACAGGGTTATGGCTACACCTTC | CASSETGQGYGYTF
TRBJ1-1 | TRBD1 | TRBV5-1 | NA | TGCGCCACCCATCCCCTAACAGCAACAGGGGCGAACACTGAAGCTTTCTTT | CATHPLTATGANTEAFF
TRBJ2-5 | NA | TRBV20-1 | many | TGCAGTGCTAGAGATCATACCCGGGACAATCAAGAGACCCAGTACTTC | CSARDHTRDNQETQYF
TRBJ2-2 | TRBD2 | TRBV5-1 | many | TGCGCCAGCAGCTTGGACGGGAGGGCCCCCGGGGAGCTGTTTTTT | CASSLDGRAPGELFF
TRBJ2-1 | TRBD1 | TRBV24-1 | many | TGTGCCAGTACCGGGACAGTGAGCGATGAGCAGTTCTTC | CASTGTVSDEQFF
TRBJ2-7 | TRBD1 | TRBV12-3/TRBV12-4 | many | TGTGCCAGCAGTGGGGGACAGGCCCTTTCCTACGAGCAGTACTTC | CASSGGQALSYEQYF
TRBJ1-2 | NA | TRBV10-3 | many | TGTGCCATCAGTTCGGGACCTGGCCATGGCTACACCTTC | CAISSGPGHGYTF
TRBJ2-1 | TRBD2 | TRBV5-1 | many | TGCGCCAGCAGCTTGAGGGCCGGACTAGCGCCTAACAATGAGCAGTTCTTC | CASSLRAGLAPNNEQFF
TRBJ2-1 | TRBD2 | TRBV20-1 | NA | TGCAGTGCTAGGCCGGGGCTAGCGGGGCCCCACCCTGAGCAGTTCTTC | CSARPGLAGPHPEQFF
TRBJ2-5 | NA | TRBV10-3 | few | TGTGCCATCAGTGAGTCGGTGGAACGACAGGAAGACCAAGAGACCCAGTACTTC | CAISESVERQEDQETQYF
TRBJ2-7 | NA | TRBV6-2/TRBV6-3 | many | TGTGCCAGCAGTCGAACGGAGCAGTACTTC | CASSRTEQYF
TRBJ2-4 | NA | TRBV20-1 | many | TGCAGTGTAATGGACATCTTAGCCAAAAACATTCAGTACTTC | CSVMDILAKNIQYF
TRBJ2-7 | NA | TRBV10-3 | many | TGTGCCATCAGACCTGCCGGGATTCAATACGAGCAGTACTTC | CAIRPAGIQYEQYF
TRBJ2-1 | NA | TRBV7-9 | few | TGTGCCAGCTTAGGGACTCGAAGCTCCTACAATGAGCAGTTCTTC | CASLGTRSSYNEQFF
TRBJ1-2 | NA | TRBV6-2/TRBV6-3 | NA | TGTGCCAGCAGTAGCTCGCAGGGAGGAGATGGCTACACCTTC | CASSSSQGGDGYTF
TRBJ2-5 | NA | TRBV11-2 | many | TGTGCCAGCAGCTTAGGTGGCTCGCAGGAAGAGACCCAGTACTTC | CASSLGGSQEETQYF
TRBJ1-5 | TRBD1 | TRBV15 | many | TGTGCCACCAGCAGAGGGGACAGGGGACAGCCCCAGCATTTT | CATSRGDRGQPQHF
TRBJ2-1 | TRBD2 | TRBV24-1 | NA | TGTGCCACCAGTGATACGACTAGCGGGAGGGCCCTCCCCTACAATGAGCAGTTCTTC | CATSDTTSGRALPYNEQFF
TRBJ2-2 | TRBD2 | TRBV6-5 | NA | TGTGCCAGCAGTTTCCAGCGGGAGCGCACCGGGGAGCTGTTTTTT | CASSFQRERTGELFF
TRBJ2-7 | NA | TRBV15 | NA | TGTGCCACCAGCAGGGACCTCCTGCGAGTGGGTGAGCAGTACTTC | CATSRDLLRVGEQYF
TRBJ2-7 | TRBD1 | TRBV7-7 | few | TGTGCCAGCAGCTTAGGGACAGGCCACGGCTCCTACGAGCAGTACTTC | CASSLGTGHGSYEQYF
TRBJ1-1 | NA | TRBV9 | few | TGTGCCAGCAGCGTAGACGGGGTAGATGGCACTGAAGCTTTCTTT | CASSVDGVDGTEAFF
TRBJ1-2 | TRBD1 | TRBV5-1 | NA | TGCGCCAGCACCAATTACGACAGGGGGCTCGATGGCTACACCTTC | CASTNYDRGLDGYTF
TRBJ1-1 | NA | TRBV6-1 | many | TGTGCCAGCAGTGCACTAGTGGGGAGGCGCACTGAAGCTTTCTTT | CASSALVGRRTEAFF
TRBJ2-7 | NA | TRBV6-5 | few | TGTGCCAGCAGTTCCCCCAACAGGGACCACGAGCAGTACTTC | CASSSPNRDHEQYF
TRBJ2-1 | TRBD2 | TRBV20-1 | many | TGCAGTGCAACTGGACTAGCGGACAATGAGCAGTTCTTC | CSATGLADNEQFF
TRBJ2-1 | NA | TRBV30 | NA | TGTGCCTGGAGCTTAGACCGGGCCACAGGGTTCTTC | CAWSLDRATGFF
TRBJ2-1 | NA | TRBV20-1 | few | TGCAGTGCTAGAGATTTGGAGACTTCCTACAATGAGCAGTTCTTC | CSARDLETSYNEQFF
TRBJ2-1 | NA | TRBV21-1 | many | TGTGCCAGCAGCAAAATACTAGCGGGATTCTCCTACAATGAGCAGTTCTTC | CASSKILAGFSYNEQFF
TRBJ2-3 | NA | TRBV23-1 | few | TGCGCCAGCAGTCAATCCCACAAGACAGGGAGGAGAACAGATACGCAGTATTTT | CASSQSHKTGRRTDTQYF
TRBJ1-4 | NA | TRBV12-3/TRBV12-4 | many | TGTGCCAGCAGGCAGGGACCGATTAATGAAAAACTGTTTTTT | CASRQGPINEKLFF